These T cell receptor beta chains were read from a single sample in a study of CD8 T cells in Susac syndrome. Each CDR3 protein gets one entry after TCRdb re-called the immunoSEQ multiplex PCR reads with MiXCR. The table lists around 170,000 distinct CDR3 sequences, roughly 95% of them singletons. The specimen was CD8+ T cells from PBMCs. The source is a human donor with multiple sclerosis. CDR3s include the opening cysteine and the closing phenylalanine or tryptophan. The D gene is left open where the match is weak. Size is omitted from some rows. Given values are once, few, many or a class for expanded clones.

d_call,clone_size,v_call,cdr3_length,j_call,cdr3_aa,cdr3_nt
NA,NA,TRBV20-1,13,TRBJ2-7,CSARARRVHEQYF,TGCAGTGCTAGAGCAAGAAGGGTTCACGAGCAGTACTTC
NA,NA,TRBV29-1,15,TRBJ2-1,CSAEQDRDKANEQFF,TGCAGCGCTGAACAGGACCGGGACAAGGCGAATGAGCAGTTCTTC
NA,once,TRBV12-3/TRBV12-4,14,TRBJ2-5,CASSFQDGWETQYF,TGTGCCAGCAGTTTTCAGGATGGCTGGGAGACCCAGTACTTC
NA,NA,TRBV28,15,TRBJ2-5,CASSPPRRGRETQYF,TGTGCCAGCAGTCCGCCTCGGAGAGGGCGGGAGACCCAGTACTTC
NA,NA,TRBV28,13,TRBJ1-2,CASRSLQFYGYTF,TGTGCCAGCAGATCTTTACAATTCTATGGCTACACCTTC
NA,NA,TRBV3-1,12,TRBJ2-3,CASSPDQDTQYF,TGTGCCAGCAGTCCTGATCAAGATACGCAGTATTTT
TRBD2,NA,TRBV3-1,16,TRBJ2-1,CASSQGAGGAYNEQFF,TGTGCCAGCAGCCAAGGAGCGGGAGGGGCATACAATGAGCAGTTCTTC
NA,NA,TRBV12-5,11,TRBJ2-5,CASGLEETQYF,TGTGCTAGTGGTTTGGAGGAGACCCAGTACTTC
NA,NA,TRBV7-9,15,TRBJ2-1,CASSFADGSYNEQFF,TGTGCCAGCAGCTTCGCGGACGGCTCCTACAATGAGCAGTTCTTC
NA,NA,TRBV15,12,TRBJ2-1,CATSRLDDEQFF,TGTGCCACCAGCAGGCTAGATGATGAGCAGTTCTTC
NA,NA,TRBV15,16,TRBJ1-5,CATSEGWTGGLQPQHF,TGTGCCACCAGCGAGGGGTGGACGGGGGGGCTACAGCCCCAGCATTTT
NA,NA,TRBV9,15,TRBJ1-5,CASSVEGTSVQPQHF,TGTGCCAGCAGCGTAGAAGGCACGAGTGTTCAGCCCCAGCATTTT
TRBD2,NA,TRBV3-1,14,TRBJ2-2,CASMAGVKRGELFF,TGTGCCAGCATGGCGGGAGTTAAAAGGGGGGAGCTGTTTTTT
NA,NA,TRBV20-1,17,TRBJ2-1,CSAILRGWREISGEQFF,TGCAGTGCTATCCTCCGTGGGTGGCGGGAAATTTCTGGAGAGCAGTTCTTC
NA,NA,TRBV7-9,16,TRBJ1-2,CASSERDSGANYGYTF,TGTGCCAGCAGCGAGAGAGACTCAGGAGCTAACTATGGCTACACCTTC
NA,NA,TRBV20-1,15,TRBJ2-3,CSARIAGERTDTQYF,TGCAGTGCTAGAATAGCAGGGGAACGCACAGATACGCAGTATTTT
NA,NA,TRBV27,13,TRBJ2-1,CASSLPSRDEQFF,TGTGCCAGCAGTTTACCGTCTAGAGATGAGCAGTTCTTC
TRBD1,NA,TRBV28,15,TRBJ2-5,CASSAITGEKETQYF,TGTGCCAGCAGTGCAATCACAGGGGAGAAAGAGACCCAGTACTTC
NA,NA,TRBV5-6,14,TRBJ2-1,CASRSGGYYNEQFF,TGTGCCAGCAGGTCCGGGGGTTACTACAATGAGCAGTTCTTC
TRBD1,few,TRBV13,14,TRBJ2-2,CASSLVTGAGELFF,TGTGCCAGCAGTCTCGTGACAGGGGCCGGGGAGCTGTTTTTT
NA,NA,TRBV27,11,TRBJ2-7,CASGYSYEQYF,TGTGCCAGCGGCTACTCCTACGAGCAGTACTTC
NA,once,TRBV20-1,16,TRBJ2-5,CSARESSALIQETQYF,TGCAGTGCTAGAGAGTCTAGTGCCTTGATCCAAGAGACCCAGTACTTC
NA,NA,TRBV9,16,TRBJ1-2,CASSVDEPWGSHGYTF,TGTGCCAGCAGCGTAGACGAGCCTTGGGGGTCCCATGGCTACACCTTC
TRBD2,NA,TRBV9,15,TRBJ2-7,CASSVEGTSDYEQYF,TGTGCCAGCAGCGTAGAAGGGACTAGCGACTACGAGCAGTACTTC
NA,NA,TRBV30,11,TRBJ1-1,CAWLRTVEAFF,TGTGCCTGGCTCAGGACAGTTGAAGCTTTCTTT
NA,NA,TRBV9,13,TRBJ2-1,CASSVELIGEQFF,TGTGCCAGCAGCGTAGAGTTAATTGGTGAGCAGTTCTTC
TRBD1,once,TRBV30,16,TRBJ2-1,CAWSHTQDRESNEQFF,TGTGCCTGGAGCCACACCCAGGACAGGGAGTCTAATGAGCAGTTCTTC